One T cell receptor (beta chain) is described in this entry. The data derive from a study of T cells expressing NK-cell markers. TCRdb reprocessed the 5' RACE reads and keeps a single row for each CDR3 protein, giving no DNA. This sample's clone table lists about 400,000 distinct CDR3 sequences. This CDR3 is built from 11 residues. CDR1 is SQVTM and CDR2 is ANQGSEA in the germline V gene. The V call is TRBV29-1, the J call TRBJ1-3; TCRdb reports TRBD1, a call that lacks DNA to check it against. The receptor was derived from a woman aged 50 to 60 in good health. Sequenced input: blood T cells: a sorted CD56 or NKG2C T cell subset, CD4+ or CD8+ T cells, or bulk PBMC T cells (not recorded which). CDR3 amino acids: CSVGAGNTIYF.